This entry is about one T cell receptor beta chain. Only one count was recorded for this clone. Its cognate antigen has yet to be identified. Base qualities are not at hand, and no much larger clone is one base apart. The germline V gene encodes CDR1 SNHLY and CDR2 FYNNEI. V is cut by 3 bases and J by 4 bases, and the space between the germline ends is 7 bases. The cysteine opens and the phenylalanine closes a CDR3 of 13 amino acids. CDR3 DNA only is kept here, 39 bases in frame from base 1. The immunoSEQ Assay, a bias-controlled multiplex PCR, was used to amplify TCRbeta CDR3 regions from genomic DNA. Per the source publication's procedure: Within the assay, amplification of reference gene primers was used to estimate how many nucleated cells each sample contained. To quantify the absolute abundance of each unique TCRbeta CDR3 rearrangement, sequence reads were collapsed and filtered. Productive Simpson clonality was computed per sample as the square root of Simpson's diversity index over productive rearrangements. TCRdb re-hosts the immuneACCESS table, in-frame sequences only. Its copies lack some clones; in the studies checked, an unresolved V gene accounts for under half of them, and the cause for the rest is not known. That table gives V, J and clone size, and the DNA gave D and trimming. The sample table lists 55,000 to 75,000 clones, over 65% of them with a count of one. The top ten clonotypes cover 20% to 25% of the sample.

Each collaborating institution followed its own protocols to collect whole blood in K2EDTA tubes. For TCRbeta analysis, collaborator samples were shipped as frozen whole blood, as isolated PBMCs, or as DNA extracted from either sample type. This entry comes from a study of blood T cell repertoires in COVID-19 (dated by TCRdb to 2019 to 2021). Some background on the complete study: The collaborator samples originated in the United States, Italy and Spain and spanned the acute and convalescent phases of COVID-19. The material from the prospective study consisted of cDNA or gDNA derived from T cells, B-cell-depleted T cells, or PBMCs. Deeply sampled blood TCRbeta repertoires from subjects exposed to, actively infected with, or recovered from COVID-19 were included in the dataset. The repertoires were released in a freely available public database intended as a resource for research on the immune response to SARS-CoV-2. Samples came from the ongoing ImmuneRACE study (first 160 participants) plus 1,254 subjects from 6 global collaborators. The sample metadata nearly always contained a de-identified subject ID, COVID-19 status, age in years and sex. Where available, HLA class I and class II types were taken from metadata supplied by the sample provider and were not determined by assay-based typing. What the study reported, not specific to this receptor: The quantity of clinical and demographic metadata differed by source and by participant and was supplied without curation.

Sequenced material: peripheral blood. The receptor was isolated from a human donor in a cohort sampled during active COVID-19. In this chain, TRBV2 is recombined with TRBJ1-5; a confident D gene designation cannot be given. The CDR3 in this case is CASSEYENQPQHF. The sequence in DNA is TGTGCCAGCAGTGAGTATGAGAATCAGCCCCAGCATTTT.